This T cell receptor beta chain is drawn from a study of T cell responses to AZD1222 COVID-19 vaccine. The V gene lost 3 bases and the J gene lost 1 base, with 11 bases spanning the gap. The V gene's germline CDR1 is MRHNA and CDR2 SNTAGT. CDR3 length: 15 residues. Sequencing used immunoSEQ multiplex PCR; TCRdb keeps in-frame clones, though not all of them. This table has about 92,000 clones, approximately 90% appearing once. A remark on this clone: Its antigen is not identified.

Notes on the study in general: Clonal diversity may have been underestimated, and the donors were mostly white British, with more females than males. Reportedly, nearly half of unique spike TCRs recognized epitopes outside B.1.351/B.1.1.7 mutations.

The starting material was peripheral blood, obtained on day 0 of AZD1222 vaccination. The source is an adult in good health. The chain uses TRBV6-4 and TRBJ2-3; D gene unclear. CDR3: CASSERSGGTDTQYF. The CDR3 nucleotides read TGTGCCAGCAGTGAAAGGAGTGGGGGCACAGATACGCAGTATTTT.